The 17 T cell receptor beta chains presented below share a single source sample, sequenced in a study of cytomegalovirus exposure and HLA in healthy donors. PCR amplification relied on 60 Vbeta primers (plus 13 Jbeta primers). Using immunoSEQ multiplex PCR, the repertoire was profiled, and TCRdb retains in-frame clones only, with some absent. This table holds 130,000 or so clones. The sample taken for sequencing was PBMCs. The receptors were gathered from a woman between 55 and 75 years old in good health and CMV-seronegative.

The rearrangement uses TRBV11-3 and TRBJ2-3, with 7 bases aligning to TRBD2. J was trimmed by 4 bases and V by 6 bases; bases with no gene match: 7. Germline lookup yields CDR1 SGHNT and CDR2 YENEEA. CDR3 size: 14 residues. The CDR3 here is CASRSSGGADTQYF. The CDR3 DNA is TGTGCCAGCAGGTCAAGTGGGGGGGCAGATACGCAGTATTTT. Variable domain in full (rest from reference TRBV11-3 and TRBJ2-3): EAGVVQSPRYKIIEKKQPVAFWCNPISGHNTLYWYLQNLGQGPELLIRYENEEAVDDSQLPKDRFSAERLKGVDSTLKIQPAELGDSAVYLCASRSSGGADTQYFGPGTRLTVL.

The V gene is TRBV5-1, the J gene TRBJ2-3, with 9 bases aligning to TRBD2. Germline-derived CDR1 and CDR2 are SGHRS and YFSETQ. The J segment lost 2 bases and the V segment lost 0 bases, leaving 7 bases of the junction unmatched. The CDR3 has 17 amino acids. As DNA, the CDR3 is TGCGCCAGCAGCTTGGCCGCGACTAGCGGATACACAGATACGCAGTATTTT. Its translation is CASSLAATSGYTDTQYF.

This chain links TRBV4-1 with TRBJ2-3; D is possibly TRBD2 (5 bases). V lost 4 bases to trimming and J lost 1 base, with 18 bases between them. The germline V gene has CDR1 MGHRA and CDR2 YSYEKL. The CDR3 length is 17 residues. CDR3 region: CASSPRKAGPGTDTQYF. CDR3 DNA sequence: TGCGCCAGCAGCCCAAGGAAGGCGGGCCCCGGCACAGATACGCAGTATTTT.

The gene calls are TRBV5-4 and TRBJ1-1, with a weak D call TRBD1 (5 bases). The CDR3 length is 13 residues. Germline loops: CDR1 SGHNT, CDR2 YYREEE (reference sequence). Trimming took 0 bases from V and 10 from J, leaving 13 bases between them. CDR3 nucleotide sequence: TGTGCCAGCAGCTTGGAAACCGCCACAGGAGCTTTCTTT. It specifies CASSLETATGAFF.

This chain joins TRBV7-8 and TRBJ2-3; 12 nucleotides line up with TRBD2. Germline trimming cut 5 bases from V and 2 bases from J; bases unmatched to any gene: 5. The CDR3 length is 16 residues. Germline CDR1 is SGHVS and CDR2 is FQNEAQ. CDR3 nucleotide sequence: TGTGCCAGCAGCCCAGGGACTAGCGGGTTCACAGATACGCAGTATTTT. Translation gives CASSPGTSGFTDTQYF.

V is TRBV4-2 and J is TRBJ1-6; D remains unclear. CDR1 and CDR2 from the germline V gene are LGHNA and YNFKEQ. The CDR3 sequence is 15 residues long. V lost 0 bases and J 1 base, leaving 4 bases between the germline ends. CDR3 nucleotides: TGTGCCAGCAGCCAAGATCAATCCTATAATTCACCCCTCCACTTT. Protein product: CASSQDQSYNSPLHF.

The chain has TRBV2 and TRBJ2-7, with 8 bases fitting TRBD2. Germline V gene sequence: CDR1 SNHLY, CDR2 FYNNEI. This CDR3 spans 15 amino acids. V was clipped by 4 bases and J by 0 bases; unmatched bases: 5. In DNA, the CDR3 is TGTGCCAGCAGTGTGGAGCGGGGGCCCTCCTACGAGCAGTACTTC. Protein product: CASSVERGPSYEQYF.

The chain carries TRBV7-3 and TRBJ2-7; possible D gene TRBD1, 7 bases. Germline V CDR1 and CDR2: SGHTA, FQGTGA. This CDR3 is built from 14 residues. The germline V and J ends were trimmed by 5 bases and 2 bases, with 13 bases remaining between them. The CDR3 loop is CASSAQGGPYEQYF. The CDR3 DNA is TGTGCCAGCAGCGCCCAGGGGGGCCCCTACGAGCAGTACTTC.

J is TRBJ2-1 and V is TRBV7-9; TRBD2 aligns across 11 bases. J gave up 2 bases and V 5 bases, and 8 bases lay outside the gene matches. CDR1 is SEHNR and CDR2 is FQNEAQ in the germline V gene (reference sequence). CDR3 size: 17 residues. The DNA for the CDR3 is TGTGCCAGCAGCGAAGGGACTAGCGGACCCACCTACAATGAGCAGTTCTTC. Protein sequence: CASSEGTSGPTYNEQFF.

The chain joins TRBV5-8 to TRBJ2-2, with D hard to call. Germline V gene sequence: CDR1 SGHTS, CDR2 YDEGEE. This CDR3 has 14 amino acids. V lost 4 bases to trimming and J lost 1 base, with 8 bases between them. CDR3 region: CASSPRQNTGELFF. As DNA, the CDR3 is TGTGCCAGCAGCCCCCGACAGAACACCGGGGAGCTGTTTTTT.

The V call is TRBV28, the J call TRBJ2-7; 7 nucleotides agree with TRBD1. CDR1 is MDHEN, CDR2 SYDVKM, per germline. Trimming took 4 bases from V and 3 from J; bases not matched to a gene: 18. The CDR3 runs to 18 residues. DNA of the CDR3: TGTGCCAGCAGTTCCCCTTGGACAGGTAGGGCCTCTTACTACGAGCAGTACTTC. It translates to CASSSPWTGRASYYEQYF.

The chain uses TRBV4-1 and TRBJ2-2; the D gene is possibly TRBD1 (7 bases). The CDR3 length is 19 residues. The germline gives CDR1 MGHRA, CDR2 YSYEKL. Trimming left V 1 base short and J 4 bases short, with 22 bases between. The CDR3 loop is CASSQVFRRRGRLTGELFF. Written as DNA, the CDR3 is TGCGCCAGCAGCCAAGTGTTTCGGAGGAGGGGGCGCCTCACCGGGGAGCTGTTTTTT.

The chain has TRBV5-1 and TRBJ2-5, with D perhaps TRBD2 (6 bases). V lost 0 bases to trimming and J lost 5 bases, with 11 bases between them. Germline V lookup: CDR1 SGHRS, CDR2 YFSETQ. CDR3 size: 14 residues. Here the CDR3 reads CASSLGGVHETQYF. For the CDR3, the DNA is TGCGCCAGCAGCTTGGGGGGGGTCCATGAGACCCAGTACTTC.

CDR3 residues: CASSLEPGVGQETQYF. The CDR3 bases are TGCGCCAGCAGCTTGGAGCCAGGGGTAGGTCAAGAGACCCAGTACTTC. The J gene is TRBJ2-5, the V gene TRBV5-1, with D perhaps matching TRBD1 (6 bases). The V and J ends lost 0 bases and 2 bases respectively, with 14 bases between them. The CDR3 runs 16 residues. Germline values: CDR1 SGHRS, CDR2 YFSETQ.

The chain employs TRBV4-2 and TRBJ1-6; 7 positions agree with TRBD1. The CDR3 runs to 15 residues. The J segment lost 10 bases and the V segment lost 3 bases, leaving 9 bases of the junction unmatched. Germline CDR1 is LGHNA and CDR2 is YNFKEQ. The CDR3 protein is CASSQDSNRGSPLHF. Written as DNA, the CDR3 is TGTGCCAGCAGCCAGGATTCTAACAGGGGATCACCCCTCCACTTT.

The chain links TRBV19 to TRBJ2-7, with 9 positions matching TRBD2. CDR1 is LNHDA, CDR2 SQIVND, per germline (reference sequence). This CDR3 has 15 residues. V dropped 5 bases and J dropped 2; count of bases not matched to a gene: 7. The CDR3: CASSPASGIAYEQYF. CDR3 sequence (DNA): TGTGCCAGTAGTCCGGCTAGCGGGATCGCCTACGAGCAGTACTTC.

V is TRBV6-1 and J is TRBJ2-2; 10 bases fit TRBD1. The V gene's germline CDR1 is MNHNS and CDR2 SASEGT. V was clipped by 6 bases and J by 3 bases; unmatched bases: 4. This CDR3 contains 15 residues. CDR3 in DNA: TGTGCCAGCAGATCCGGGACAGGGGACACCGGGGAGCTGTTTTTT. Its translation: CASRSGTGDTGELFF.